This T cell receptor (beta chain) was found in a study of shared clonotypes between healthy human individuals. The study separated CD4+ cells into CD45RA+ naive and CD45RA-negative memory subsets. Remarks on this clone: Other DNA sequences from this sample encode an identical CDR3 as well.

Only in-frame clones appear in the TCRdb table, and some are missing; sequencing was by immunoSEQ multiplex PCR. The sample includes roughly 2 million clones, 95% of them seen just once. The V and J ends lost 0 bases and 1 base respectively, with 4 bases between them. Germline loops: CDR1 LNHNV, CDR2 YYDKDF (reference sequence). This CDR3 is built from 14 residues. This receptor was identified in a man between 18 and 29 years old in good health. Sequencing used naive CD4+ T cells sorted from blood. The subset is: CD45RA+ positively selected. The J gene is TRBJ2-1, the V gene TRBV15, with no clear D. Written as DNA, the CDR3 is TGTGCCACCAGCAGAGATCCATCCTACAATGAGCAGTTCTTC. Residues: CATSRDPSYNEQFF.